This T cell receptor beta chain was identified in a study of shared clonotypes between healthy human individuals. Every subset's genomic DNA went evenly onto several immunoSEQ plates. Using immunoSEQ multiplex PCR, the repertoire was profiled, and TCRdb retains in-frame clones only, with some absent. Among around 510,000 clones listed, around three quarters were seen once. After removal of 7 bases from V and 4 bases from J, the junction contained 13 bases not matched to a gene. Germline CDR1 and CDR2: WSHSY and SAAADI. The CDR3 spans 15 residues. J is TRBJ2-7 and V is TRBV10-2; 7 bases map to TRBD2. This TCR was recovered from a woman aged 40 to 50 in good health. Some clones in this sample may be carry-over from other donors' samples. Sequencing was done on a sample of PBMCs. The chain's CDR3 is CASIVGGLAEYEQYF. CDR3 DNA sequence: TGCGCCAGCATAGTCGGTGGGCTAGCGGAGTACGAGCAGTACTTC.